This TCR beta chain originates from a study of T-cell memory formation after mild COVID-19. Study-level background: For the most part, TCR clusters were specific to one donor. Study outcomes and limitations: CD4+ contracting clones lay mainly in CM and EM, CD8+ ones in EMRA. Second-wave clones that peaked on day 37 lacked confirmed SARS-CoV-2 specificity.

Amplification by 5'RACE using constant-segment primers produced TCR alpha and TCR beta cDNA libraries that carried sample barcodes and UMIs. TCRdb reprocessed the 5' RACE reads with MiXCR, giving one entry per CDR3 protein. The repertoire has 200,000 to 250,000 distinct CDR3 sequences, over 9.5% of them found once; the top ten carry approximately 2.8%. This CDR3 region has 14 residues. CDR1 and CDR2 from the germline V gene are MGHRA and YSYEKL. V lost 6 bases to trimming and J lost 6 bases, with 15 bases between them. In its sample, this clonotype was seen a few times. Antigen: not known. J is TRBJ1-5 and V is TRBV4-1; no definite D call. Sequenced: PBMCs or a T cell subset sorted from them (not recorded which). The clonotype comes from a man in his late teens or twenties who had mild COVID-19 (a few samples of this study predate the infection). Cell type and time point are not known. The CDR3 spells CASRKGPDAQPQHF. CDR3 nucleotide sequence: TGCGCCAGCAGAAAGGGCCCCGACGCTCAGCCCCAGCATTTT.